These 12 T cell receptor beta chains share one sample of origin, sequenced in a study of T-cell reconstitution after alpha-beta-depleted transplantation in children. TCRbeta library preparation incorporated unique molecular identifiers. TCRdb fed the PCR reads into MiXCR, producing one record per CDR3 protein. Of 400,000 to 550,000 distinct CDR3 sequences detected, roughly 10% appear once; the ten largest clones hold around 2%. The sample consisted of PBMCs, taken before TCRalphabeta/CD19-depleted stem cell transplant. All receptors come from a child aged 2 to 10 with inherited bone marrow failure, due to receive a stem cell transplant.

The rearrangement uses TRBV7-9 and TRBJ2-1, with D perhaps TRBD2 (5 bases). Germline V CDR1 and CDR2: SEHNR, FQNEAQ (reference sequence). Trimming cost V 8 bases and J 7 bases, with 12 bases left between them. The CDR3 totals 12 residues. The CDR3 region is CASLGVINEQFF. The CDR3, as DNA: TGTGCCAGCCTCGGGGTAATTAATGAGCAGTTCTTC.

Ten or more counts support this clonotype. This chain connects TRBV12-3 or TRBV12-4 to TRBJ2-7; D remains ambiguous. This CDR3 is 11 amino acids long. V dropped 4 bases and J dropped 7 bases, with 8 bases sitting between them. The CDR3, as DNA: TGTGCCAGCAGTTCCAGTCCTGAGCAGTACTTC. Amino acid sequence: CASSSSPEQYF.

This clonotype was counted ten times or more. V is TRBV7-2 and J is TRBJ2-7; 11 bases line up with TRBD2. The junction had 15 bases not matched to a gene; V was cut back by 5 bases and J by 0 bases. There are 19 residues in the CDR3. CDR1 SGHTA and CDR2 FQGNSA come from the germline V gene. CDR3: CASSLLHRTSGSSSYEQYF. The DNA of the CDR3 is TGTGCCAGCAGCCTTCTCCATCGGACTAGCGGGTCAAGCTCCTACGAGCAGTACTTC.

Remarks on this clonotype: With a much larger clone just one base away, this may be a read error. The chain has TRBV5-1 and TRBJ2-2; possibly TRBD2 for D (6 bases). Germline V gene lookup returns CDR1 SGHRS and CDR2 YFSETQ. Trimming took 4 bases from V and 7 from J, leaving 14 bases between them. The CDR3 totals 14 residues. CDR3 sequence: CASSPEGRIGELFF. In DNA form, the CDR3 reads TGCGCCAGCAGCCCGGAGGGTAGGATCGGGGAGCTGTTTTTT.

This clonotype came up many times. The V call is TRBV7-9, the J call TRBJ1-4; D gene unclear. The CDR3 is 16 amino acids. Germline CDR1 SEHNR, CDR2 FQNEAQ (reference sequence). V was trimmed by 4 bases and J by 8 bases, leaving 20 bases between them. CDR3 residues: CASSSLPGILEEKLFF. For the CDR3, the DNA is TGTGCCAGCAGCTCTCTACCCGGGATCTTGGAGGAAAAACTGTTTTTT.

The CDR3 loop is CASNRVQNTGELFF. CDR3 sequence (DNA): TGTGCCAGCAATCGAGTGCAGAACACCGGGGAGCTGTTTTTT. The chain uses TRBV7-2 and TRBJ2-2, with D unresolved. Germline CDR1 reads SGHTA; CDR2 reads FQGNSA. The CDR3 has 14 amino acids. V was clipped by 7 bases and J by 1 base, with 10 bases between them. The full variable domain, in which reference TRBV7-2 and TRBJ2-2 provide the parts outside the CDR3, is GAGVSQSPSNKVTEKGKDVELRCDPISGHTALYWYRQSLGQGLEFLIYFQGNSAPDKSGLPSDRFSAERTGGSVSTLTIQRTQQEDSAVYLCASNRVQNTGELFFGEGSRLTVL.

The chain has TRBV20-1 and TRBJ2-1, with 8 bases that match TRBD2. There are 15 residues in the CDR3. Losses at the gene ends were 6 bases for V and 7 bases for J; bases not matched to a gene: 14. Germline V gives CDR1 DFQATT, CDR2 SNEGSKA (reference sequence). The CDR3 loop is CSATELAEKPNEQFF. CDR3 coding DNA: TGCAGTGCGACCGAACTAGCGGAGAAGCCAAATGAGCAGTTCTTC.

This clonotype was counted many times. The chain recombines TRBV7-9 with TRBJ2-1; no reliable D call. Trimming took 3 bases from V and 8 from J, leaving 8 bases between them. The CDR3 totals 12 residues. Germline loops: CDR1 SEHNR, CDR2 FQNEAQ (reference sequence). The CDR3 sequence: CASSFFGDEQFF. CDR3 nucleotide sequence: TGTGCCAGCAGCTTTTTCGGCGATGAGCAGTTCTTC.

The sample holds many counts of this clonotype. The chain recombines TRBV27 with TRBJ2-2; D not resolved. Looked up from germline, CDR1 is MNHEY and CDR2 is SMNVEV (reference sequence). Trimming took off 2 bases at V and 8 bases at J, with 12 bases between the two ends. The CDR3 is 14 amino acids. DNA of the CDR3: TGTGCCAGCAGTTTAGGAAACAGCCCTGGGGAGCTGTTTTTT. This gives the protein CASSLGNSPGELFF.

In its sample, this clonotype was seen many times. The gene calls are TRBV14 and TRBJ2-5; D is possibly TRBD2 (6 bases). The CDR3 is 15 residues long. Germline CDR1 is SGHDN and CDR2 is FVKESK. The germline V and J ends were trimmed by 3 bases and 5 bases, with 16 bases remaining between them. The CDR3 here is CASSQYRDWGETQYF. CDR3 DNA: TGTGCCAGCAGCCAGTACCGGGACTGGGGGGAGACCCAGTACTTC.

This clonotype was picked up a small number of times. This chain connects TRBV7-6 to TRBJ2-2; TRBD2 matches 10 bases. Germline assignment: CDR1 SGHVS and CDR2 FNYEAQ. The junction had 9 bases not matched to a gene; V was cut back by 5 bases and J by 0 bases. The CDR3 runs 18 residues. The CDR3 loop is CASSHSTSGTANTGELFF. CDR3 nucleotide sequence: TGTGCCAGCAGCCACTCCACTAGCGGGACCGCGAACACCGGGGAGCTGTTTTTT.

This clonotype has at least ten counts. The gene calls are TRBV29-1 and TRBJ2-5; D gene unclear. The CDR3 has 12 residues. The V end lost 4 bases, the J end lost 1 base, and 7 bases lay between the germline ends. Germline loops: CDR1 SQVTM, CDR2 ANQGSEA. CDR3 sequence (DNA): TGCAGCGTTGGTCCAGCCCAAGAGACCCAGTACTTC. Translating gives CSVGPAQETQYF.